One sample yielded the 20 T cell receptor beta chains listed below, sequenced in a study of technical replicates of blood from several donors. Measured with immunoSEQ multiplex PCR; TCRdb has only the in-frame clones, and not every one. The top ten hold under 0.3% of the sample, which has tens of thousands of clones, about 93% seen once. Sequencing input: T cells isolated from PBMCs. These receptors all stem from a human donor in good health.

This clone appeared a few times. This rearrangement joins TRBV21-1 to TRBJ1-2. TRBV21-1 is a pseudogene segment. The CDR3 contains 13 residues. Written as DNA, the CDR3 is TGTGCCAGCAGCAATTCGGGGGGCTATGGCTACACCTTC. It yields the protein CASSNSGGYGYTF.

The chain has TRBV13 and TRBJ2-7; D is perhaps TRBD2 (5 bases). This CDR3 spans 12 amino acids. The V and J ends lost 6 bases and 5 bases respectively, with 11 bases between them. Germline values: CDR1 PRHDT, CDR2 FYEKMQ (reference sequence). The DNA for the CDR3 is TGTGCCAGCAGAGCCGGGGTTCACGAGCAGTACTTC. Translating gives CASRAGVHEQYF.

The rearrangement uses TRBV19 and TRBJ2-3; weak D call: TRBD1 (5 bases). In germline, CDR1 is LNHDA, CDR2 SQIVND (reference sequence). CDR3 length: 16 amino acids. V was cut by 8 bases and J by 4 bases, with 22 bases left in between. CDR3 nucleotide sequence: TGTGCCAGTTCGGCAGGGTTTCTGGTTTGGGCAGATACGCAGTATTTT. This gives the protein CASSAGFLVWADTQYF.

V usage is TRBV5-1 and J usage is TRBJ2-5, with D maybe TRBD2 (5 bases). The CDR3 totals 12 residues. Germline V lookup: CDR1 SGHRS, CDR2 YFSETQ. With 1 base removed from V and 5 bases from J, the gap between germline ends came to 6 bases. The CDR3: CASSLTGETQYF. The CDR3 coding sequence is TGCGCCAGCAGCTTGACGGGGGAGACCCAGTACTTC.

This sequence joins TRBV19 and TRBJ2-1; TRBD1 matches at 8 bases. Per germline, CDR1 LNHDA and CDR2 SQIVND (reference sequence). There are 14 residues in the CDR3. After removal of 4 bases from V and 8 bases from J, the junction contained 7 bases not matched to a gene. CDR3 loop: CASSTAGGRDEQFF. In nucleotides, the CDR3 is TGTGCCAGTAGTACGGCAGGGGGCCGGGATGAGCAGTTCTTC.

J is TRBJ2-3 and V is TRBV7-9; D might be TRBD2 (6 bases). CDR3 length equals 18 residues. The V and J ends lost 5 bases and 0 bases respectively, with 21 bases between them. The germline V gene has CDR1 SEHNR and CDR2 FQNEAQ (reference sequence). The CDR3, as DNA: TGTGCCAGCAGCGCCGGACATTGGCGGGACTCTAGCACAGATACGCAGTATTTT. Encoded protein: CASSAGHWRDSSTDTQYF.

The chain uses TRBV15 and TRBJ1-2; D unresolved. Trimming removed 4 bases at V and 3 bases at J, with 6 bases between. In germline, CDR1 is LNHNV, CDR2 YYDKDF (reference sequence). CDR3 size: 12 residues. CDR3 amino acids: CATSTSDYGYTF. Here the CDR3 DNA reads TGTGCCACCAGCACTTCGGACTATGGCTACACCTTC.

The chain is built from TRBV6-4 and TRBJ2-3, with 12 bases fitting TRBD2. The junction had 6 bases not matched to a gene; V was cut back by 2 bases and J by 6 bases. Germline V gene lookup returns CDR1 MRHNA and CDR2 SNTAGT. CDR3 length: 16 amino acids. This CDR3 is CASSDAASGGADTQYF. As DNA, the CDR3 is TGTGCCAGCAGTGACGCGGCTAGCGGGGGGGCTGATACGCAGTATTTT.

The chain combines TRBV6-1 with TRBJ1-1, with D perhaps TRBD1 (6 bases). The germline V gene has CDR1 MNHNS and CDR2 SASEGT. The V gene lost 5 bases and the J gene lost 5 bases, with 15 bases spanning the gap. The CDR3 has 14 residues. The CDR3 nucleotides read TGTGCCAGCAGTAAGACAGGCGCAAAGACTGAAGCTTTCTTT. Translating gives CASSKTGAKTEAFF.

This chain connects TRBV7-9 to TRBJ2-2; D not certain. The CDR3 extends over 13 amino acids. Germline V CDR1 and CDR2: SEHNR, FQNEAQ (reference sequence). V lost 3 bases to trimming and J lost 6 bases, with 8 bases between them. CDR3 DNA: TGTGCCAGCAGCTTCCCTTCTGCCGGGGAGCTGTTTTTT. Protein: CASSFPSAGELFF.

The gene calls are TRBV7-2 and TRBJ2-1, with 10 bases that match TRBD2. The germline CDR1 and CDR2 sequences are SGHTA and FQGNSA. The ends lost 0 bases at V and 8 bases at J; junction bases unmatched: 7. The CDR3 is 16 amino acids. The CDR3 reads CASSLAGLAGEDEQFF. The CDR3 bases are TGTGCCAGCAGCTTAGCCGGGCTAGCGGGAGAGGATGAGCAGTTCTTC.

This clone has just one count. The chain is built from TRBV9 and TRBJ2-3, with 8 positions matching TRBD2. V lost 0 bases and J lost 6; bases outside the gene matches: 9. CDR1 and CDR2 from the germline V gene are SGDLS and YYNGEE. The CDR3 extends over 16 amino acids. The CDR3 protein is CASSVGGGGFWDTQYF. Written as DNA, the CDR3 is TGTGCCAGCAGCGTAGGTGGCGGGGGGTTCTGGGATACGCAGTATTTT.

V and J are TRBV5-6 and TRBJ2-1; TRBD2 aligns across 14 bases. This CDR3 is 18 amino acids long. Trimming removed 0 bases from V and 0 bases from J; junction bases left unmatched: 2. Germline V lookup: CDR1 SGHDT, CDR2 YYEEEE. The CDR3 loop reads CASSLAGTSGSSYNEQFF. The CDR3 DNA sequence: TGTGCCAGCAGCTTGGCCGGGACTAGCGGGAGCTCCTACAATGAGCAGTTCTTC.

V gene TRBV7-9 combines with J gene TRBJ1-4, with 9 bases aligning to TRBD1. Trimming at V came to 4 bases and at J to 4 bases, leaving 1 base not matched to a gene. This CDR3 is built from 14 residues. The germline CDR1 and CDR2 sequences are SEHNR and FQNEAQ (reference sequence). The CDR3 loop is CASSSTGGNEKLFF. In nucleotides, the CDR3 is TGTGCCAGCAGCTCGACAGGGGGTAATGAAAAACTGTTTTTT. Variable domain in full (rest from reference TRBV7-9 and TRBJ1-4): DTGVSQNPRHKITKRGQNVTFRCDPISEHNRLYWYRQTLGQGPEFLTYFQNEAQLEKSRLLSDRFSAERPKGSFSTLEIQRTEQGDSAMYLCASSSTGGNEKLFFGSGTQLSVL.

The rearrangement links TRBV7-9 to TRBJ2-7; D might be TRBD1 (5 bases). In germline, CDR1 is SEHNR, CDR2 FQNEAQ (reference sequence). The CDR3 loop spans 12 amino acids. Trimming left V 0 bases short and J 5 bases short, with 5 bases between. CDR3 amino acids: CASSLAGDEQYF. CDR3 DNA sequence: TGTGCCAGCAGCTTAGCAGGGGACGAGCAGTACTTC.

In DNA form, the CDR3 reads TGTGCCAGCAGCCCCCCGGACAGGGAAGCTTTCTTT. It encodes CASSPPDREAFF. The chain joins TRBV28 to TRBJ1-1; 7 positions agree with TRBD1. V lost 6 bases to trimming and J lost 8 bases; unmatched junction nucleotides: 6. Per the germline V gene, CDR1 is MDHEN and CDR2 is SYDVKM. CDR3 length equals 12 residues.

The rearrangement uses TRBV6-5 and TRBJ2-1; the match to TRBD2 covers 9 bases. The germline V gene encodes CDR1 MNHEY and CDR2 SVGAGI. CDR3 length: 15 residues. V trimming: 7 bases; J trimming: 4 bases; junction bases outside the gene matches: 8. The CDR3 here is CASTIRSGGYNEQFF. The DNA for the CDR3 is TGTGCCAGCACAATCCGGAGCGGGGGGTACAATGAGCAGTTCTTC.

V is TRBV6-4 and J is TRBJ1-1; unclear D gene. The V gene lost 5 bases and the J gene lost 3 bases, with 10 bases spanning the gap. The CDR3 length is 13 residues. The V gene's germline CDR1 is MRHNA and CDR2 SNTAGT. CDR3 region: CASSLWGDTEAFF. CDR3 nucleotides: TGTGCCAGCAGTTTATGGGGAGACACTGAAGCTTTCTTT.

The rearrangement links TRBV28 to TRBJ1-2, with 7 positions matching TRBD1. The junction had 12 bases not matched to a gene; V was cut back by 3 bases and J by 8 bases. The V gene's germline CDR1 is MDHEN and CDR2 SYDVKM. The CDR3 has 15 amino acids. The CDR3 loop is CASSLGTVLTQGYTF. CDR3 nucleotide sequence: TGTGCCAGCAGTTTGGGGACAGTATTGACACAGGGCTACACCTTC.

J is TRBJ1-1 and V is TRBV6-1, with D possibly being TRBD1 (5 bases). Germline assignment: CDR1 MNHNS and CDR2 SASEGT. The length of the CDR3 is 14 residues. V was trimmed by 7 bases and J by 5 bases, leaving 17 bases between them. In nucleotides, the CDR3 is TGTGCCAGCAAACTACAGGATACGAATACTGAAGCTTTCTTT. As protein: CASKLQDTNTEAFF.